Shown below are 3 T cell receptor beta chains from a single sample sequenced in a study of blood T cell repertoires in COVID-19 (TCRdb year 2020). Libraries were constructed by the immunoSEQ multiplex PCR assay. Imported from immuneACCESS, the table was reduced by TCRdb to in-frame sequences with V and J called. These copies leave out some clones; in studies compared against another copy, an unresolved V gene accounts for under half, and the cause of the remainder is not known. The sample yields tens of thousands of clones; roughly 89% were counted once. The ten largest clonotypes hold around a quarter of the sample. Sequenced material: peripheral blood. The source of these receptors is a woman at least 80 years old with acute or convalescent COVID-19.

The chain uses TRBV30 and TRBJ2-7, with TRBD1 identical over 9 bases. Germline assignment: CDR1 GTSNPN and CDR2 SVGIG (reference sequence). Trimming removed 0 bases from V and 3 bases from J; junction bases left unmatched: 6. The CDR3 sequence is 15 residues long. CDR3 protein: CAWSVRGDRVYEQYF. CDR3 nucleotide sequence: TGTGCCTGGAGTGTACGAGGGGACAGGGTCTACGAGCAGTACTTC.

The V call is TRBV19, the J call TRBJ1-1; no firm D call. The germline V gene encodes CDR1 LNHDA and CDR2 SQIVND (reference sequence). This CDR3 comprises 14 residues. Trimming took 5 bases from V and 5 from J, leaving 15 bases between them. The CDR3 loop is CASSRRTPGTEAFF. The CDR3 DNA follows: TGTGCCAGTAGTCGTAGGACCCCGGGGACTGAAGCTTTCTTT.

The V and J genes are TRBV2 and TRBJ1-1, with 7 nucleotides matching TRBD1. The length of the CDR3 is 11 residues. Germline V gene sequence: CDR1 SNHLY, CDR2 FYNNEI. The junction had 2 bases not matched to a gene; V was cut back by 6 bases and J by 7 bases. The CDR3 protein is CASRGTVEAFF. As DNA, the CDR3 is TGTGCCAGCAGAGGGACAGTTGAAGCTTTCTTT.